This T cell receptor (beta chain) was sequenced for a study of shared clonotypes between healthy human individuals. About the research overall: CD4 naive cells filled three plates per donor, CD4 memory three, CD8 naive two and CD8 memory one.

Several immunoSEQ plates held equal portions of the genomic DNA taken from each subset. Each PCR replicate from the sorted subsets contained about 180 ng DNA, which is some 30,000 T cell genomes. Only in-frame clones appear in the TCRdb table, and some are missing; sequencing was by immunoSEQ multiplex PCR. The sample has roughly 2.2 million clones, 90% to 95% seen once. Sequenced: naive CD4+ T cells from PBMCs. Subset here: CD45RA+ positively selected. This clonotype originated in a man between 18 and 29 years old in good health. Some clones in this sample may be carry-over from other donors' samples.

CDR3 amino acids: CASSLGRVAWAYF. The DNA of the CDR3 is TGTGCCAGCAGCTTAGGGAGGGTGGCGTGGGCGTACTTC. V gene TRBV7-2 combines with J gene TRBJ2-7; TRBD2 might be the D (6 bases). The CDR3 has 13 residues. CDR1 SGHTA and CDR2 FQGNSA come from the germline V gene. The germline V and J ends were trimmed by 1 base and 12 bases, with 16 bases remaining between them.